Below, one T cell receptor (beta chain) is given with its context. Its antigen is not known. The data originate from a study of cytomegalovirus exposure and HLA in healthy donors. The method was immunoSEQ multiplex PCR; TCRdb's version includes in-frame clones alone and lacks a portion of them. The repertoire holds 150,000 to 200,000 clones, with 85% as singletons. Findings and caveats of the study: Rarity characterized most TCR sequences, yet some public TCRs appeared in many donors.

Donors came from a validation cohort of about 110 subjects, distinct from the first 666-subject cohort. This CDR3 is built from 19 residues. Germline V gene sequence: CDR1 MDHEN, CDR2 SYDVKM. After removal of 4 bases from V and 2 bases from J, the junction contained 11 bases not matched to a gene. V is TRBV28 and J is TRBJ2-1, with 13 bases matching TRBD2. This clonotype was sampled from a man aged 18 to 30 in good health and CMV-seropositive. The sequencing input was PBMCs. The CDR3 region is CASSSPSLGLAGAYNEQFF. The CDR3 nucleotides read TGTGCCAGCAGTTCACCCTCCCTTGGACTAGCGGGAGCCTACAATGAGCAGTTCTTC. The full variable domain, rest sourced from reference TRBV28 and TRBJ2-1, is DVKVTQSSRYLVKRTGEKVFLECVQDMDHENMFWYRQDPGLGLRLIYFSYDVKMKEKGDIPEGYSVSREKKERFSLILESASTNQTSMYLCASSSPSLGLAGAYNEQFFGPGTRLTVL.